Following are 3 T cell receptor beta chains from one sample sequenced in a study of graft-versus-host responses after intestinal transplantation. TCRdb keeps only in-frame clones here, not all; method: immunoSEQ multiplex PCR. Among about 97,000 clones listed, 75% to 95% were seen once. The source material was PBMCs, sampled just under 460 days after intestinal transplant. These receptors were obtained from a human patient who received an intestinal transplant, so some T cells may come from the graft donor.

The chain employs TRBV7-2 and TRBJ2-7, with a possible D match to TRBD1 (7 bases). Trimming removed 7 bases from V and 6 bases from J, with 19 bases in between. The CDR3 is 14 amino acids. Germline lookup yields CDR1 SGHTA and CDR2 FQGNSA. The CDR3 sequence: CASTQGSGGGEQYF. CDR3 sequence (DNA): TGTGCCAGCACCCAAGGGTCAGGGGGAGGCGAGCAGTACTTC.

This chain uses TRBV6-1 with TRBJ1-2; D is ambiguous. The CDR3 consists of 14 residues. The germline CDR1 and CDR2 sequences are MNHNS and SASEGT. Trimming left V 0 bases short and J 2 bases short, with 7 bases between. The CDR3: CASSEATKNYGYTF. The CDR3 coding sequence is TGTGCCAGCAGTGAAGCCACTAAGAACTATGGCTACACCTTC.

The chain is built from TRBV5-4 and TRBJ1-5, with D possibly matching TRBD1 (5 bases). With 0 bases removed from V and 3 bases from J, the gap between germline ends came to 7 bases. Germline-derived CDR1 and CDR2 are SGHNT and YYREEE (reference sequence). The CDR3 has 14 residues. The CDR3 DNA reads as TGTGCCAGCAGCTTGGGTGGGACCAATCAGCCCCAGCATTTT. Amino acid sequence: CASSLGGTNQPQHF.